These 26 T cell receptor beta chains originate from one sample sequenced in a study of blood T cells in healthy people across ages. For the second PCR, which ran for roughly 7 to 11 cycles, a sample-barcoded 5' primer and a J-beta primer mix were used. TCRdb called the 5' RACE reads again in MiXCR, with one record for every CDR3 protein. The sample holds fewer than 750,000 distinct CDR3 sequences; under 55% are singletons and the top ten take about 26%. The sample taken for sequencing was blood. The source is a man of 80 years or more in good health.

The CDR3 protein is CASGHGTGYYNEQFF. The CDR3 DNA sequence: TGTGCCAGCGGGCACGGGACAGGGTACTACAATGAGCAGTTCTTC. The chain carries TRBV11-2 and TRBJ2-1; 9 bases are a match to TRBD1. The trim removed 8 bases at V and 3 bases at J, leaving 8 bases unmatched. The CDR3 extends over 15 amino acids. Germline CDR1 is SGHAT and CDR2 is FQNNGV.

The V gene is TRBV10-3, the J gene TRBJ2-3; TRBD2 might be the D (5 bases). This CDR3 comprises 15 residues. CDR1 ENHRY and CDR2 SYGVKD come from the germline V gene. Trimming shortened V by 6 bases and J by 5 bases, and 18 bases separated the two germline ends. The chain's CDR3 is CAISRAELERDTQYF. The CDR3 DNA sequence: TGTGCCATCAGCCGAGCGGAATTGGAGAGAGATACGCAGTATTTT.

Many counts were recorded for this clonotype. CDR3 nucleotides: TGTGCCAGCGCCGGGACTAGCGGAAATGAGCAGTTCTTC. Translation gives CASAGTSGNEQFF. The chain joins TRBV6-5 to TRBJ2-1; 11 bases map to TRBD2. Germline loops: CDR1 MNHEY, CDR2 SVGAGI. The CDR3 is made up of 13 amino acids. Losses at the gene ends were 8 bases for V and 7 bases for J; bases not matched to a gene: 4.

This clonotype was picked up a small number of times. The V and J genes are TRBV29-1 and TRBJ2-1; D perhaps matches TRBD2 (7 bases). In germline, CDR1 is SQVTM, CDR2 ANQGSEA. This CDR3 spans 16 amino acids. The germline V and J ends were trimmed by 1 base and 2 bases, with 15 bases remaining between them. The CDR3 nucleotides are TGCAGCGTTGAAGGGGCAGCGGGACAACCCTACAATGAGCAGTTCTTC. Translating it yields CSVEGAAGQPYNEQFF.

This chain connects TRBV5-6 to TRBJ1-5, with 9 bases aligning to TRBD1. The germline CDR1 and CDR2 sequences are SGHDT and YYEEEE. With 5 bases clipped from V and 6 bases from J, the junction kept 9 bases outside the gene matches. The CDR3 has 15 residues. Here the CDR3 reads CASSLTGGWSQPQHF. CDR3 sequence (DNA): TGTGCCAGCAGTCTGACAGGGGGATGGAGTCAGCCCCAGCATTTT.

This clonotype turned up a few times. The J gene is TRBJ2-7, the V gene TRBV7-2; D gene uncertain. Looked up from germline, CDR1 is SGHTA and CDR2 is FQGNSA. Trimming took 0 bases from V and 1 from J, leaving 7 bases between them. The CDR3 extends over 14 amino acids. The CDR3, as DNA: TGTGCCAGCAGCTTAGCTCCTGGGTCCTACGAGCAGTACTTC. Translating it yields CASSLAPGSYEQYF.

This chain links TRBV14 with TRBJ1-2, with 8 nucleotides matching TRBD1. The ends lost 7 bases at V and 9 bases at J; junction bases unmatched: 10. This CDR3 is built from 13 residues. CDR1 SGHDN and CDR2 FVKESK come from the germline V gene. CDR3 sequence: CASTWTGSASYTF. The CDR3 region has the DNA TGTGCCAGCACCTGGACAGGGTCGGCGAGCTACACCTTC. Combining the CDR3 with reference TRBV14 and TRBJ1-2 gives the whole variable domain EAGVTQFPSHSVIEKGQTVTLRCDPISGHDNLYWYRRVMGKEIKFLLHFVKESKQDESGMPNNRFLAERTGGTYSTLKVQPAELEDSGVYFCASTWTGSASYTFGSGTRLTVV.

The chain uses TRBV20-1 and TRBJ2-1; 10 positions match TRBD2. Germline V gene sequence: CDR1 DFQATT, CDR2 SNEGSKA (reference sequence). The CDR3 is made up of 15 amino acids. J lost 8 bases, V lost 3 bases, and 10 bases had no gene match. The CDR3 is CSASIMTSGYYEQFF. The CDR3 DNA is TGCAGTGCTAGTATAATGACTAGCGGGTACTATGAGCAGTTCTTC.

V and J are TRBV4-1 and TRBJ2-2; the D gene is possibly TRBD2 (5 bases). Per the germline V gene, CDR1 is MGHRA and CDR2 is YSYEKL. Trimming removed 3 bases at V and 1 base at J, with 9 bases between. The length of the CDR3 is 15 residues. CDR3 DNA: TGCGCCAGCAGCCACGCAACTAGGAACACCGGGGAGCTGTTTTTT. It specifies CASSHATRNTGELFF.

The chain combines TRBV9 with TRBJ2-5, with 8 bases that match TRBD2. In germline, CDR1 is SGDLS, CDR2 YYNGEE. Germline trimming cut 0 bases from V and 5 bases from J; bases unmatched to any gene: 12. The CDR3 has 17 amino acids. CDR3 region: CASSVDNSPREGETQYF. Written as DNA, the CDR3 is TGTGCCAGCAGCGTAGATAACAGTCCACGGGAGGGGGAGACCCAGTACTTC. Filled out from reference TRBV9 and TRBJ2-5, the complete variable domain reads DSGVTQTPKHLITATGQRVTLRCSPRSGDLSVYWYQQSLDQGLQFLIQYYNGEERAKGNILERFSAQQFPDLHSELNLSSLELGDSALYFCASSVDNSPREGETQYFGPGTRLLVL.

The gene calls are TRBV15 and TRBJ2-2, with TRBD1 identical over 8 bases. The CDR3 loop spans 17 amino acids. After removal of 2 bases from V and 6 bases from J, the junction contained 11 bases not matched to a gene. The germline gives CDR1 LNHNV, CDR2 YYDKDF (reference sequence). CDR3: CATSRLLGQGHAGELFF. CDR3 coding DNA: TGTGCCACCAGCAGACTACTAGGACAGGGACATGCCGGGGAGCTGTTTTTT.

The genes are TRBV3-1 and TRBJ2-1; TRBD1 might be the D (6 bases). CDR1 and CDR2 from the germline V gene are LGHDT and YNNKEL (reference sequence). Trimming shortened V by 3 bases and J by 9 bases, and 12 bases separated the two germline ends. The length of the CDR3 is 13 residues. CDR3 DNA: TGTGCCAGCAGCCAGAACAGGGTCGGTGAGCAGTTCTTC. Residues: CASSQNRVGEQFF.

As for this clonotype: This may come from a read error, since a much larger clone is one base off. The chain joins TRBV6-5 to TRBJ2-1; 8 bases are shared with TRBD1. The junction had 12 bases not matched to a gene; V was cut back by 5 bases and J by 12 bases. Germline V gene sequence: CDR1 MNHEY, CDR2 SVGAGI. The CDR3 has 14 residues. The CDR3 nucleotides read TGTGCCAGCAGTGTCCACCAACCGGGACAGGTGCAGTTCTTC. Residues: CASSVHQPGQVQFF.

Note on this clonotype: At one end the junction does not follow the germline gene, possibly because of a read error. The chain combines TRBV9 with TRBJ2-1; possible D gene TRBD2, 6 bases. This CDR3 contains 15 residues. Germline lookup yields CDR1 SGDLS and CDR2 YYNGEE. As DNA, the CDR3 is TGTGCCAGCAGCCCGAGGACTATTGCCTACAATGGGCAGTTCTTC. This sequence encodes CASSPRTIAYNGQFF.

This clonotype was seen repeatedly, ten times or more. This chain uses TRBV25-1 with TRBJ2-7, with D possibly being TRBD1 (5 bases). This CDR3 contains 13 residues. CDR1 and CDR2 from the germline V gene are MGHDK and SYGVNS. V was pared by 2 bases and J by 3 bases, with 8 bases between. CDR3: CASSEQGIYEQYF. Here the CDR3 DNA reads TGTGCCAGCAGTGAACAGGGTATCTACGAGCAGTACTTC.

The chain has TRBV10-3 and TRBJ2-5, with 8 bases aligning to TRBD2. CDR1 is ENHRY, CDR2 SYGVKD, per germline. CDR3 length: 16 residues. The trim removed 0 bases at V and 14 bases at J, leaving 17 bases unmatched. As DNA, the CDR3 is TGTGCCATCAGTGAGTCGTTGCGGGAGGTGACGTACGAGCATTACTTC. This sequence encodes CAISESLREVTYEHYF.

The chain recombines TRBV7-6 with TRBJ2-1; TRBD2 aligns across 12 bases. Germline V gives CDR1 SGHVS, CDR2 FNYEAQ. The CDR3 extends over 15 amino acids. J was trimmed by 6 bases and V by 5 bases; bases with no gene match: 5. Here the CDR3 reads CASSAASGRGNEQFF. The CDR3 DNA reads as TGTGCCAGCAGCGCGGCTAGCGGGAGGGGCAATGAGCAGTTCTTC.

The rearrangement links TRBV10-3 to TRBJ1-6; 7 bases map to TRBD1. The CDR3 is 14 residues long. Germline V CDR1 and CDR2: ENHRY, SYGVKD. V lost 5 bases, J lost 3 bases, and 1 base stayed unmatched. This CDR3 is CAISPGGYNSPLHF. In DNA, the CDR3 is TGTGCCATCAGTCCAGGGGGCTATAATTCACCCCTCCACTTT.

This rearrangement joins TRBV5-4 to TRBJ1-6; D is undetermined. V was clipped by 3 bases and J by 10 bases, with 17 bases between them. CDR1 SGHNT and CDR2 YYREEE come from the germline V gene (reference sequence). The CDR3 has 15 residues. The CDR3 nucleotides read TGTGCCAGCAGCTCGGGCCCCACTGGCGGCTCACCCCTCCACTTT. This codes for CASSSGPTGGSPLHF.

This clonotype was seen a single time. J is TRBJ2-3 and V is TRBV27; D is unclear. CDR1 and CDR2 from the germline V gene are MNHEY and SMNVEV (reference sequence). This CDR3 is 15 amino acids long. Trimming left V 6 bases short and J 2 bases short, with 15 bases between. The CDR3 sequence: CASSRRVVNTDTQYF. CDR3 in DNA: TGTGCCAGCAGCCGTCGGGTTGTAAACACAGATACGCAGTATTTT.

J is TRBJ2-7 and V is TRBV9; a weak D match, TRBD2 (6 bases). Germline V gene data show CDR1 as SGDLS and CDR2 as YYNGEE. The CDR3 loop spans 16 amino acids. Trimming left V 0 bases short and J 3 bases short, with 16 bases between. The CDR3 reads CASSVGPGTGDYEQYF. DNA for the CDR3: TGTGCCAGCAGCGTAGGCCCCGGCACGGGGGACTACGAGCAGTACTTC.

In this sample, this clonotype turned up many times. The chain has TRBV6-6 and TRBJ2-1; D ambiguous. Looked up from germline, CDR1 is MNHNY and CDR2 is SVGAGI (reference sequence). The V end lost 4 bases, the J end lost 7 bases, and 8 bases lay between the germline ends. The CDR3 totals 12 residues. The CDR3: CASSFGINEQFF. The CDR3 DNA reads as TGTGCCAGCAGTTTTGGTATAAATGAGCAGTTCTTC.

V usage is TRBV6-5 and J usage is TRBJ2-5, with D possibly being TRBD1 or TRBD2 (5 bases each). Trimming left V 4 bases short and J 2 bases short, with 26 bases between. CDR1 MNHEY and CDR2 SVGAGI come from the germline V gene. The CDR3 runs 19 residues. The CDR3 sequence is CASSSSDDGAAFGQETQYF. The CDR3 DNA is TGTGCCAGCAGTTCCTCCGACGACGGGGCCGCCTTTGGGCAAGAGACCCAGTACTTC.

The rearrangement links TRBV7-2 to TRBJ1-1, with D unclear. V was shortened by 7 bases and J by 1 base, with 13 bases between the two germline ends. This CDR3 region has 14 residues. CDR1 is SGHTA, CDR2 FQGNSA, per germline. In nucleotides, the CDR3 is TGTGCCAGCACCCGAGCTACCCCGAACACTGAAGCTTTCTTT. Residues: CASTRATPNTEAFF. The whole variable domain, filled in from reference TRBV7-2 and TRBJ1-1, reads GAGVSQSPSNKVTEKGKDVELRCDPISGHTALYWYRQSLGQGLEFLIYFQGNSAPDKSGLPSDRFSAERTGGSVSTLTIQRTQQEDSAVYLCASTRATPNTEAFFGQGTRLTVV.

The CDR3 region has the DNA TGCAGTGCTAGAGATCGGAGGGCGGGAGATACGCAGTATTTT. This encodes CSARDRRAGDTQYF. The V call is TRBV20-1, the J call TRBJ2-3; possibly TRBD2 for D (6 bases). Deletions cut 0 bases from V and 5 bases from J, with 12 bases between. The CDR3 covers 14 residues. Germline CDR1 reads DFQATT; CDR2 reads SNEGSKA (reference sequence).

The rearrangement joins TRBV18 to TRBJ2-7; TRBD2 matches 9 bases. CDR3 length equals 15 residues. Germline CDR1 reads KGHSH; CDR2 reads LQKENI. V trimming: 1 base; J trimming: 1 base; junction bases outside the gene matches: 2. The DNA of the CDR3 is TGTGCCAGCTCACCACAGACTAGCGGTTCCTACGAGCAGTACTTC. Translated: CASSPQTSGSYEQYF. Filled out from reference TRBV18 and TRBJ2-7, the complete variable domain reads NAGVMQNPRHLVRRRGQEARLRCSPMKGHSHVYWYRQLPEEGLKFMVYLQKENIIDESGMPKERFSAEFPKEGPSILRIQQVVRGDSAAYFCASSPQTSGSYEQYFGPGTRLTVT.